This T cell receptor (beta chain) is drawn from a study of T cells in narcolepsy. The overall study: Donors had narcolepsy type 1 or type 2, or were healthy controls. Study results and limitations: Blood of same and different patients, but not healthy controls, reportedly held recurring autoreactive clonotypes. No autoreactive T cell clone sequences appeared in some memory CD4+ repertoires.

Details on this clone: Its antigen is undetermined.

Germline V gives CDR1 SEHNR, CDR2 FQNEAQ (reference sequence). After removal of 5 bases from V and 4 bases from J, the junction contained 5 bases not matched to a gene. This CDR3 region has 15 residues. The protocol was immunoSEQ multiplex PCR, while the TCRdb copy is restricted to in-frame clones and leaves out a portion. The sample has tens of thousands of clones, about four fifths seen once. Sequencing was done on a sample of CD45RA- memory CD4+ T cells from PBMCs. V is TRBV7-9 and J is TRBJ2-1; 10 nucleotides agree with TRBD1. This receptor was taken from a human donor with narcolepsy. The CDR3 region has the DNA TGTGCCAGCAGCCTTCGGGGACAGGGGTACAATGAGCAGTTCTTC. It codes for CASSLRGQGYNEQFF. Using reference TRBV7-9 and TRBJ2-1 for the parts outside the CDR3, the full variable domain is DTGVSQNPRHKITKRGQNVTFRCDPISEHNRLYWYRQTLGQGPEFLTYFQNEAQLEKSRLLSDRFSAERPKGSFSTLEIQRTEQGDSAMYLCASSLRGQGYNEQFFGPGTRLTVL.